Listed below are T cell receptor beta chains from one sample, sequenced in a study of T cells in Graves' hyperthyroidism and ophthalmopathy. A single record per CDR3 protein comes from TCRdb applying MiXCR to the multiplex PCR reads. The sample records some 620,000 distinct CDR3 sequences, 15% to 20% being singletons. Input material: blood. The source of these receptors is a woman under 40 with Graves' hyperthyroidism. Each CDR3 is given with its conserved first and last residue.

cdr3_length v_call cdr3_aa
14 TRBV12-3/TRBV12-4 CASSRLGQGYEQYF
14 TRBV28 CASSLFRDRYEAFF
14 TRBV5-1 CASSLVEGGDTQYF
16 TRBV20-1 CSARKPGGPDNQPQHF
15 TRBV7-9 CASSYFPAGANVLTF
16 TRBV7-2 CASSPAFSGGGDTQYF
15 TRBV6-2/TRBV6-3 CASSSPRGRVYEQYF
11 TRBV6-1 CASTLGAGQFF
15 TRBV7-2 CASSLLTGKLYEQYF
16 TRBV7-2 CASSRGLASISYEQYF
12 TRBV29-1 CSFRDGSYEQYF
16 TRBV6-2/TRBV6-3 CASSYSTGGENTEAFF
15 TRBV28 CASTPGADYNQPQHF
16 TRBV28 CASSLASSGNKETQYF
16 TRBV27 CVSTPMGGVNTGGLFF
15 TRBV19 CASSIVGGGSYGYTF
13 TRBV19 CASSIRGDTEAFF
13 TRBV29-1 CSVVPATIYGYTF
14 TRBV14 CASSQVLITNEQFF
17 TRBV7-8 CASSLRRRGQGAETQYF
14 TRBV5-5 CASSSDRANTEAFF
11 TRBV14 CAGSQFNEQYF
16 TRBV5-6 CASSSGTGRPIDTQYF
14 TRBV6-1 CASSTLGTSYEQYF
13 TRBV9 CASSADPGQPQHF
13 TRBV2 CASSEELLGTQYF